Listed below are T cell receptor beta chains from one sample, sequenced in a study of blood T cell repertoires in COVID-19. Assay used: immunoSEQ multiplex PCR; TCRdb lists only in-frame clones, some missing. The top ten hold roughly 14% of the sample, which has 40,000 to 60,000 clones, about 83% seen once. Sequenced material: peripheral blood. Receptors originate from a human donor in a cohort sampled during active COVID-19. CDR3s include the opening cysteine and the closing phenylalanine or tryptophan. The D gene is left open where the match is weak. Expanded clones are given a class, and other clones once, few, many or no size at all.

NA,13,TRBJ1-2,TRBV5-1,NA,TGCGCCAGCAGCTTGTCTGGGGGCCATGGCTACACCTTC,CASSLSGGHGYTF
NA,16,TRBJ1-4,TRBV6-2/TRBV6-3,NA,TGTGCCAGCAGCCCCGGACAGACAGCAACTAATGAAAAACTGTTTTTT,CASSPGQTATNEKLFF
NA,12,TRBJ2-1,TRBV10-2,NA,TGCGCCAGCAGTGCCCAGGGTTCTGAGCAGTTCTTC,CASSAQGSEQFF
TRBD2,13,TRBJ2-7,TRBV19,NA,TGTGCCAGTACGGGGACTAACGACTACGAGCAGTACTTC,CASTGTNDYEQYF
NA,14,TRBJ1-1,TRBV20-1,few,TGCAGTGCTAGTCCGGGACATAGGAACACTGAAGCTTTCTTT,CSASPGHRNTEAFF
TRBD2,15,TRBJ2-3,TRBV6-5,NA,TGTGCCAGCAGTTACACTAGCGACCGCACAGATACGCAGTATTTT,CASSYTSDRTDTQYF
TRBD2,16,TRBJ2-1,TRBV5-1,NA,TGCGCCAGCAGCTGGACTTTAGCGGGAACAGACAATGAGCAGTTCTTC,CASSWTLAGTDNEQFF
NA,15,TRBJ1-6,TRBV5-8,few,TGTGCCAGCAGAGGGGGTCTCGGTGGGAGATCACCCCTCCACTTT,CASRGGLGGRSPLHF
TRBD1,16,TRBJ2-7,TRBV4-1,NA,TGCGCCAGCAGCCAAGCAGCAAGGACAGGGACCTACGAGCAGTACTTC,CASSQAARTGTYEQYF
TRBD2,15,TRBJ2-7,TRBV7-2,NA,TGTGCCAGCAGCCTAGGACTAGCGGGGGCCTACGAGCAGTACTTC,CASSLGLAGAYEQYF
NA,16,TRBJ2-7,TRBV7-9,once,TGTGCCAGCAGCTTAGGAGGGGGGGGACAGGCCTACGAGCAGTACTTC,CASSLGGGGQAYEQYF
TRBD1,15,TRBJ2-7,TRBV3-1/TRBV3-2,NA,TGTGCCAGCAGCCAACAGTTGCAGGGGGTACACGAGCAGTACTTC,CASSQQLQGVHEQYF
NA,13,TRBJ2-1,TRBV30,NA,TGTGCCTGGACCTGGGGGCTACGGAATGAGCAGTTCTTC,CAWTWGLRNEQFF
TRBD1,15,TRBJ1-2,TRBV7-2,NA,TGTGCCAGCGTCGGAAGACAGGGGGCAATTGGAGGCTACACCTTC,CASVGRQGAIGGYTF
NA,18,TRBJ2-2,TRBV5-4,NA,TGTGCCAGCAGCTTGAGTTTATGGCAGGGGAGGGTCACCGGGGAGCTGTTTTTT,CASSLSLWQGRVTGELFF
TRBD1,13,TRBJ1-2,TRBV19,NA,TGTGCCAGTAACCGGGACAGGGGTCGGGGCTACACCTTC,CASNRDRGRGYTF
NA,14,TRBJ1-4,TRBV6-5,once,TGTGCCAGCAGCACCACCGGGGGATCTGAAAAACTGTTTTTT,CASSTTGGSEKLFF
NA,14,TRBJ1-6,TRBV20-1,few,TGCAGTGCTAGTTTTTTTTCCGGGAATTCACCCCTCCACTTT,CSASFFSGNSPLHF